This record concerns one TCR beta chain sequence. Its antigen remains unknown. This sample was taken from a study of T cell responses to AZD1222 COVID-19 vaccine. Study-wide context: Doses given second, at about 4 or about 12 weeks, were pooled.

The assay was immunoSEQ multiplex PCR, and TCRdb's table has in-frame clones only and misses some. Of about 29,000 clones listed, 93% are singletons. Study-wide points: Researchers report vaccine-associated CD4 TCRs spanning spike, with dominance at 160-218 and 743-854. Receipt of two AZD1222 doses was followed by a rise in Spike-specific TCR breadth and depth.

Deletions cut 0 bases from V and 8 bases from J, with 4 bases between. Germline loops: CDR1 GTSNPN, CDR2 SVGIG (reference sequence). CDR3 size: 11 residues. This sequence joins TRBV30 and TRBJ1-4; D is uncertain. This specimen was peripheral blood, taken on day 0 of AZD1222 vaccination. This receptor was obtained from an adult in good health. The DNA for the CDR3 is TGTGCCTGGAGTGTTCGGGAAAAACTGTTTTTT. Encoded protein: CAWSVREKLFF.